The 10 T cell receptor beta chains below come from one sample, sequenced in a study of blood T cell repertoires in COVID-19. Libraries were prepared by immunoSEQ multiplex PCR; TCRdb keeps only in-frame clonotypes and omits some of them. The sample lists 270,000 or so clones, 85% to 90% seen once, with about 4% in the top ten. Sequenced sample: PBMCs or T cells enriched from blood (not recorded which). The receptors were sampled from a woman aged 25 to 45 with acute COVID-19.

V usage is TRBV6-1 and J usage is TRBJ2-7; no clear D. This CDR3 comprises 13 residues. V dropped 3 bases and J dropped 4 bases, with 10 bases sitting between them. The germline gives CDR1 MNHNS, CDR2 SASEGT. The CDR3 coding sequence is TGTGCCAGCAGTGAGGGTATGAGGTACGAGCAGTACTTC. Translated: CASSEGMRYEQYF.

This rearrangement joins TRBV7-6 to TRBJ2-3; 9 bases fit TRBD2. The J segment lost 6 bases and the V segment lost 6 bases, leaving 4 bases of the junction unmatched. The CDR3 spans 13 residues. Germline values: CDR1 SGHVS, CDR2 FNYEAQ. CDR3 sequence (DNA): TGTGCCAGCAGGCTAGCGGGAACCGATACGCAGTATTTT. Translation: CASRLAGTDTQYF.

V usage is TRBV28 and J usage is TRBJ2-3, with D unresolved. The germline V gene encodes CDR1 MDHEN and CDR2 SYDVKM. Trimming took 5 bases from V and 3 from J, leaving 3 bases between them. CDR3 length equals 11 residues. The CDR3 nucleotides read TGTGCCAGCAGTGTAACAGATACGCAGTATTTT. Translating it yields CASSVTDTQYF.

This chain links TRBV5-1 with TRBJ2-5, with D possibly matching TRBD1 (5 bases). Trimming took off 1 base at V and 5 bases at J, with 12 bases between the two ends. The CDR3 is 14 residues long. In germline, CDR1 is SGHRS, CDR2 YFSETQ. The CDR3 reads CASSLSSQVETQYF. The CDR3 nucleotides are TGCGCCAGCAGCTTGTCATCACAGGTTGAGACCCAGTACTTC.

The chain carries TRBV7-9 and TRBJ2-3; 13 bases line up with TRBD2. The V and J ends lost 5 bases and 2 bases, in that order; junction bases with no gene match: 10. This CDR3 has 18 amino acids. Germline values: CDR1 SEHNR, CDR2 FQNEAQ (reference sequence). The CDR3 spells CASSPGLAGARYTDTQYF. CDR3 bases: TGTGCCAGCAGCCCCGGACTAGCGGGAGCGAGATACACAGATACGCAGTATTTT.

This clone was detected only once. The chain uses TRBV29-1 and TRBJ2-2, with 8 bases that match TRBD1. V shed 6 bases and J 5 bases; nucleotides not matched to a gene: 11. The germline V gene has CDR1 SQVTM and CDR2 ANQGSEA. The CDR3 consists of 15 residues. The CDR3 loop is CSVGGGTGQTGELFF. The CDR3 nucleotides read TGCAGCGTGGGGGGTGGGACAGGTCAAACCGGGGAGCTGTTTTTT.

This chain uses TRBV13 with TRBJ2-1; 8 bases match TRBD2. The germline gives CDR1 PRHDT, CDR2 FYEKMQ (reference sequence). With V trimmed by 2 bases and J by 9 bases, 9 bases remained unmatched. This CDR3 has 15 residues. CDR3 sequence reads: CASSLSPAGEGEQFF. The CDR3 coding sequence is TGTGCCAGCAGCTTAAGTCCAGCGGGAGAGGGTGAGCAGTTCTTC.

J is TRBJ2-7 and V is TRBV18, with 14 bases fitting TRBD2. This CDR3 has 18 amino acids. With V trimmed by 1 base and J by 0 bases, 5 bases remained unmatched. The germline V gene has CDR1 KGHSH and CDR2 LQKENI. CDR3 in amino acids: CASSPQGLAGASSYEQYF. The CDR3 DNA reads TGTGCCAGCTCACCACAGGGACTAGCGGGAGCCTCCTCCTACGAGCAGTACTTC.

The chain joins TRBV27 to TRBJ2-3; 12 bases fit TRBD2. CDR1 is MNHEY, CDR2 SMNVEV, per germline (reference sequence). The CDR3 covers 13 residues. The ends lost 2 bases at V and 10 bases at J; junction bases unmatched: 1. CDR3 bases: TGTGCCAGCAGTTTACTAGCGGGAGGGGCGCAGTATTTT. This sequence encodes CASSLLAGGAQYF.

This clone was found once. The chain carries TRBV27 and TRBJ1-5; D is ambiguous. Germline CDR1 reads MNHEY; CDR2 reads SMNVEV (reference sequence). Trimming removed 2 bases from V and 4 bases from J, with 6 bases in between. The CDR3 is made up of 13 amino acids. The CDR3 loop reads CASSLRRNQPQHF. The CDR3 region has the DNA TGTGCCAGCAGTTTAAGGCGGAATCAGCCCCAGCATTTT.